This T cell receptor (beta chain) was captured in a study of CD8+CD57+ T cells in acquired aplastic anemia. Points from the study as a whole: Patients and controls turned out to have approximately 29 CD8+ CDR3 sequences in common.

The sequenced patients had an expansion of CD8+CD57+ cells seen by flow cytometry. This clonotype showed up just once. Its specificity is unknown. The V end was cut by 1 base, the J end by 6 bases, with 11 bases between. This CDR3 is 14 amino acids long. Germline V gene sequence: CDR1 SGDLS, CDR2 YYNGEE. Genomic DNA was employed as the template in profiling TCR beta VDJ and CDR3. TCRdb analysed the reads with MiXCR anew, one entry per CDR3 protein. The data contain 180,000 or so distinct CDR3 sequences, less than 65% of them singletons. The V call is TRBV9, the J call TRBJ2-1; perhaps D is TRBD1 or TRBD2 (5 bases each). The receptor's source is a human donor with aplastic anemia. Sequencing was performed on sorted CD4+, CD8+, or CD8+CD57+ T cells (not recorded which) from PBMCs. CDR3 coding DNA: TGTGCCAGCAGCGTATCCGGGGCTAGCAATGAGCAGTTCTTC. It encodes CASSVSGASNEQFF.